What follows are 31 T cell receptor beta chains derived from one specimen sequenced in a study of cytomegalovirus exposure and HLA in healthy donors. Using immunoSEQ multiplex PCR, the repertoire was profiled, and TCRdb retains in-frame clones only, with some absent. The sample lists 200,000 or so clones, around 84% occurring once. The sample consisted of PBMCs. The receptors were sampled from a man between 18 and 35 years old in good health and CMV-seropositive.

The rearrangement uses TRBV7-6 and TRBJ1-1; the D gene is possibly TRBD1 (6 bases). Germline V gene data show CDR1 as SGHVS and CDR2 as FNYEAQ. There are 13 residues in the CDR3. V lost 4 bases and J 6 bases, leaving 12 bases between the germline ends. The CDR3 DNA follows: TGTGCCAGCAGCTCTAACAGGGCTGCTGAAGCTTTCTTT. Its protein product is CASSSNRAAEAFF.

The rearrangement uses TRBV5-1 and TRBJ2-5, with 9 bases lining up with TRBD2. CDR3 length: 16 residues. The V gene end was trimmed by 4 bases and the J gene end by 2 bases; junction bases not matched to a gene: 9. CDR1 and CDR2 from the germline V gene are SGHRS and YFSETQ. CDR3 in DNA: TGCGCCAGCAGCGGGCCGACTAGCGGAGCACAAGAGACCCAGTACTTC. This codes for CASSGPTSGAQETQYF. The variable domain in full, with the rest retrieved from reference TRBV5-1 and TRBJ2-5, is KAGVTQTPRYLIKTRGQQVTLSCSPISGHRSVSWYQQTPGQGLQFLFEYFSETQRNKGNFPGRFSGRQFSNSRSEMNVSTLELGDSALYLCASSGPTSGAQETQYFGPGTRLLVL.

V is TRBV5-6 and J is TRBJ2-7, with no clear D. This CDR3 has 12 amino acids. V shed 4 bases and J shed 3 bases, with 8 bases lying between them. Germline V CDR1 and CDR2: SGHDT, YYEEEE. CDR3 protein: CASSTSGYEQYF. The CDR3 nucleotides read TGTGCCAGCAGCACCTCAGGCTACGAGCAGTACTTC.

V usage is TRBV9 and J usage is TRBJ2-4, with D possibly matching TRBD2 (5 bases). The germline V gene encodes CDR1 SGDLS and CDR2 YYNGEE. The CDR3 totals 16 residues. With 0 bases removed from V and 1 base from J, the gap between germline ends came to 11 bases. For the CDR3, the DNA is TGTGCCAGCAGCGTAGCTCTCCCGGGGGCCAAAAACATTCAGTACTTC. It translates to CASSVALPGAKNIQYF.

The chain employs TRBV30 and TRBJ1-5; the match to TRBD1 covers 10 bases. The CDR3 has 15 residues. The germline V gene encodes CDR1 GTSNPN and CDR2 SVGIG (reference sequence). Trimming removed 6 bases from V and 6 bases from J; junction bases left unmatched: 11. The CDR3, as DNA: TGTGCCTGTGACCCGGGACAGGGGATGTTTCAGCCCCAGCATTTT. The encoded protein is CACDPGQGMFQPQHF.

The chain is built from TRBV15 and TRBJ2-7, with 7 bases lining up with TRBD1. Germline V CDR1 and CDR2: LNHNV, YYDKDF (reference sequence). The V and J ends lost 3 bases and 0 bases, in that order; junction bases with no gene match: 5. The CDR3 spans 15 residues. CDR3 in DNA: TGTGCCACCAGCAGTAGACAGGGTATCTCCTACGAGCAGTACTTC. It translates to CATSSRQGISYEQYF.

V is TRBV5-6 and J is TRBJ1-2; D possibly corresponds to TRBD1 (6 bases). Between the trimmed V and J ends, which lost 2 bases and 4 bases, there was a span of 15 bases. CDR1 and CDR2 from the germline V gene are SGHDT and YYEEEE. There are 15 residues in the CDR3. The CDR3 loop is CASSLRGRGGYGYTF. CDR3 in DNA: TGTGCCAGCAGCTTAAGGGGCAGGGGCGGCTATGGCTACACCTTC.

This clone was seen a handful of times. This chain connects TRBV5-1 to TRBJ2-7; TRBD1 matches 9 bases. CDR1 and CDR2 from the germline V gene are SGHRS and YFSETQ. J lost 6 bases, V lost 5 bases, and 6 bases had no gene match. The CDR3 is 13 residues long. This CDR3 is CASRGTGTGEQYF. In nucleotides, the CDR3 is TGCGCCAGCAGGGGGACAGGGACGGGCGAGCAGTACTTC.

The V call is TRBV6-5, the J call TRBJ1-6, with 7 nucleotides matching TRBD1. The CDR3 covers 15 residues. Germline V gene data show CDR1 as MNHEY and CDR2 as SVGAGI. With 2 bases clipped from V and 13 bases from J, the junction kept 11 bases outside the gene matches. CDR3 coding DNA: TGTGCCAGCAGTTACATGGGGGCCGACAGGGACCCCCTCCACTTT. Translating gives CASSYMGADRDPLHF.

The rearrangement joins TRBV7-9 to TRBJ2-1; 11 positions match TRBD2. V lost 0 bases, J lost 8 bases, and 3 bases stayed unmatched. The CDR3 covers 15 residues. Looked up from germline, CDR1 is SEHNR and CDR2 is FQNEAQ (reference sequence). CDR3: CASSLATSGVHEQFF. Written as DNA, the CDR3 is TGTGCCAGCAGCTTAGCGACTAGCGGGGTGCATGAGCAGTTCTTC.

This clone has just a few counts. The V gene is TRBV10-3, the J gene TRBJ2-3, with 10 bases aligning to TRBD2. V lost 7 bases, J lost 7 bases, and 8 bases stayed unmatched. Per germline, CDR1 ENHRY and CDR2 SYGVKD. The CDR3 is 14 amino acids. CDR3 sequence (DNA): TGTGCCATCATGGGCGGACTAGCGGAGAATACGCAGTATTTT. Translated: CAIMGGLAENTQYF.

The chain links TRBV28 to TRBJ1-5; the D gene is possibly TRBD1 (5 bases). The ends were cut back, 6 bases at V and 2 bases at J, with 11 bases in the middle. Germline CDR1 is MDHEN and CDR2 is SYDVKM. This CDR3 is built from 14 residues. The CDR3 nucleotides are TGTGCCAGCAGCCTGGACAACGGCAATCAGCCCCAGCATTTT. Its translation is CASSLDNGNQPQHF.

The V gene is TRBV19, the J gene TRBJ2-7; a weak D match, TRBD2 (6 bases). This CDR3 contains 13 residues. The germline CDR1 and CDR2 sequences are LNHDA and SQIVND (reference sequence). V dropped 10 bases and J dropped 3 bases, with 16 bases sitting between them. In DNA form, the CDR3 reads TGTGCCACCTTACCCTCCGGGGGCTACGAGCAGTACTTC. Amino acid sequence: CATLPSGGYEQYF.

This chain joins TRBV9 and TRBJ2-7; 9 bases are shared with TRBD2. This CDR3 is 15 amino acids long. Looked up from germline, CDR1 is SGDLS and CDR2 is YYNGEE. Losses at the gene ends were 0 bases for V and 3 bases for J; bases not matched to a gene: 4. In DNA form, the CDR3 reads TGTGCCAGCAGCGTAGCGGGTAGCGGGAGCTACGAGCAGTACTTC. The encoded protein is CASSVAGSGSYEQYF. Together with reference TRBV9 and TRBJ2-7, the CDR3 gives the full variable domain: DSGVTQTPKHLITATGQRVTLRCSPRSGDLSVYWYQQSLDQGLQFLIQYYNGEERAKGNILERFSAQQFPDLHSELNLSSLELGDSALYFCASSVAGSGSYEQYFGPGTRLTVT.

The V and J genes are TRBV20-1 and TRBJ2-7, with a tentative D call TRBD2 (6 bases). V was cut by 6 bases and J by 9 bases, with 15 bases left in between. Germline values: CDR1 DFQATT, CDR2 SNEGSKA (reference sequence). This CDR3 has 11 residues. The DNA of the CDR3 is TGCAGTGCCTTTGCATGGAGGGGGCAGTACTTC. Its translation is CSAFAWRGQYF.

The rearrangement uses TRBV28 and TRBJ2-7; a weak D match, TRBD1 (6 bases). V was shortened by 6 bases and J by 2 bases, with 17 bases between the two germline ends. This CDR3 contains 15 residues. The germline CDR1 and CDR2 sequences are MDHEN and SYDVKM. CDR3 in DNA: TGTGCCAGCAGACCGAACAGGGAAGGGGCCTACGAGCAGTACTTC. Its translation is CASRPNREGAYEQYF.

V and J are TRBV11-2 and TRBJ2-1; a possible D gene is TRBD2 (6 bases). CDR1 is SGHAT and CDR2 is FQNNGV in the germline V gene. Trimming removed 6 bases at V and 0 bases at J, with 12 bases between. The CDR3 length is 15 residues. CDR3 sequence: CASSRGMSSYNEQFF. CDR3 nucleotide sequence: TGTGCCAGCAGTCGGGGGATGAGCTCCTACAATGAGCAGTTCTTC.

The V gene is TRBV19, the J gene TRBJ2-5, with D uncertain. With 4 bases removed from V and 2 bases from J, the gap between germline ends came to 14 bases. Germline V gene data show CDR1 as LNHDA and CDR2 as SQIVND (reference sequence). There are 15 residues in the CDR3. The CDR3 DNA sequence: TGTGCCAGTAGTACCTTTGGAAGCGTACAAGAGACCCAGTACTTC. Protein product: CASSTFGSVQETQYF.

The sample holds a few counts of this clone. This chain uses TRBV7-2 with TRBJ1-2; D might be TRBD1 (6 bases). The CDR3 contains 14 residues. Germline CDR1 and CDR2: SGHTA and FQGNSA. Trimming left V 1 base short and J 8 bases short, with 14 bases between. CDR3 residues: CASSLEGGGDGYTF. CDR3 bases: TGTGCCAGCAGCTTAGAAGGGGGAGGGGACGGCTACACCTTC.

V and J are TRBV6-4 and TRBJ2-1, with 11 positions matching TRBD1. Germline CDR1 MRHNA, CDR2 SNTAGT. V dropped 4 bases and J dropped 3; count of bases not matched to a gene: 2. The CDR3 runs to 15 residues. CDR3 in DNA: TGTGCCAGCAGTGTGGGGACAGGGGGCTACAATGAGCAGTTCTTC. Residues: CASSVGTGGYNEQFF.

The chain uses TRBV4-2 and TRBJ2-7; D is undetermined. V was trimmed by 4 bases and J by 6 bases, leaving 16 bases between them. CDR1 and CDR2 (germline): LGHNA, YNFKEQ. The CDR3 extends over 14 amino acids. CDR3 sequence: CASSLLPSLAEQYF. DNA for the CDR3: TGTGCCAGCAGCCTCCTCCCCTCTCTGGCCGAGCAGTACTTC.

The chain employs TRBV7-9 and TRBJ2-5, with D possibly TRBD1 on 6 matching bases. V lost 1 base and J 5 bases, leaving 14 bases between the germline ends. The CDR3 consists of 15 residues. Germline-derived CDR1 and CDR2 are SEHNR and FQNEAQ (reference sequence). CDR3 region: CASSLEGGGRETQYF. For the CDR3, the DNA is TGTGCCAGCAGCTTAGAAGGTGGGGGCCGGGAGACCCAGTACTTC. The full variable domain, with the rest looked up from reference TRBV7-9 and TRBJ2-5, is DTGVSQNPRHKITKRGQNVTFRCDPISEHNRLYWYRQTLGQGPEFLTYFQNEAQLEKSRLLSDRFSAERPKGSFSTLEIQRTEQGDSAMYLCASSLEGGGRETQYFGPGTRLLVL.

On this clone itself: Other nucleotide sequences from this sample produce the same CDR3. The chain is built from TRBV20-1 and TRBJ2-7; TRBD2 agrees at 7 bases. This CDR3 region has 10 residues. The trim removed 6 bases at V and 4 bases at J, leaving 0 bases unmatched. CDR1 is DFQATT and CDR2 is SNEGSKA in the germline V gene (reference sequence). The CDR3 nucleotides read TGCAGTGCCGGGGGGTACGAGCAGTACTTC. Protein product: CSAGGYEQYF.

The chain uses TRBV9 and TRBJ1-1; D unresolved. V gave up 0 bases and J gave up 3 bases, with 18 bases separating them. Per the germline V gene, CDR1 is SGDLS and CDR2 is YYNGEE. The CDR3 contains 17 residues. This CDR3 is CASSVAVGEWADTEAFF. The DNA of the CDR3 is TGTGCCAGCAGCGTAGCAGTCGGGGAGTGGGCGGACACTGAAGCTTTCTTT.

The sample holds one count of this clone. The V gene is TRBV29-1, the J gene TRBJ2-3, with a possible D match to TRBD1 (5 bases). V was cut by 0 bases and J by 6 bases, with 16 bases left in between. CDR1 and CDR2 (germline): SQVTM, ANQGSEA. This CDR3 has 15 amino acids. The CDR3 protein is CSVEDGLRGLDTQYF. The CDR3 DNA sequence: TGCAGCGTTGAAGATGGCCTAAGGGGTTTGGATACGCAGTATTTT.

This clone was detected only a few times. CDR3 DNA: TGTGCCAGCAGGTCCGTGGGGCAGGGCAATGAGCAGTTCTTC. Its protein is CASRSVGQGNEQFF. The genes are TRBV6-1 and TRBJ2-1, with a weak D call TRBD1 (5 bases). The germline CDR1 and CDR2 sequences are MNHNS and SASEGT. Trimming pared 6 bases from V and 6 bases from J, leaving 15 bases between. CDR3 length equals 14 residues.

V gene TRBV28 combines with J gene TRBJ2-1, with TRBD2 as a possible D gene (6 bases). V lost 6 bases and J 7 bases, leaving 7 bases between the germline ends. Per germline, CDR1 MDHEN and CDR2 SYDVKM. The CDR3 covers 11 residues. The CDR3 coding sequence is TGTGCCAGCAGGACTAGAAATGAGCAGTTCTTC. Its protein is CASRTRNEQFF. Complete variable domain (other parts from reference TRBV28 and TRBJ2-1): DVKVTQSSRYLVKRTGEKVFLECVQDMDHENMFWYRQDPGLGLRLIYFSYDVKMKEKGDIPEGYSVSREKKERFSLILESASTNQTSMYLCASRTRNEQFFGPGTRLTVL.

The rearrangement uses TRBV4-1 and TRBJ2-7, with D maybe TRBD2 (6 bases). Germline V lookup: CDR1 MGHRA, CDR2 YSYEKL. CDR3 size: 14 residues. Trimming removed 3 bases at V and 3 bases at J, with 12 bases between. This chain's CDR3 is CASSQGLYGYEQYF. The CDR3, as DNA: TGCGCCAGCAGCCAGGGACTGTATGGCTACGAGCAGTACTTC.

The chain uses TRBV6-1 and TRBJ1-2; D remains ambiguous. Germline-derived CDR1 and CDR2 are MNHNS and SASEGT. V was pared by 7 bases and J by 0 bases, with 12 bases between. This CDR3 is 14 amino acids long. The CDR3 loop is CASKVGESNYGYTF. The CDR3 DNA is TGTGCCAGCAAGGTCGGAGAGTCTAACTATGGCTACACCTTC.

The table lists this clone with a count of one. V and J are TRBV28 and TRBJ2-7; D might be TRBD2 (6 bases). This CDR3 comprises 14 residues. Deletions cut 6 bases from V and 6 bases from J, with 18 bases between. Germline V gene lookup returns CDR1 MDHEN and CDR2 SYDVKM. CDR3 region: CASSVPGLTTEQYF. Written as DNA, the CDR3 is TGTGCCAGCAGCGTCCCGGGACTTACCACCGAGCAGTACTTC.

The V call is TRBV7-2, the J call TRBJ2-2; D gene unclear. Per the germline V gene, CDR1 is SGHTA and CDR2 is FQGNSA. The CDR3 contains 11 residues. V lost 4 bases to trimming and J lost 7 bases, with 4 bases between them. CDR3 in DNA: TGTGCCAGCAGCTATATCGGGGAGCTGTTTTTT. Its protein is CASSYIGELFF.